The 26 T cell receptor beta chains below all came from one sample that was sequenced in a study of response to subunit inactivated influenza vaccine. TCRdb itself ran the RT-PCR reads through MiXCR, one entry per CDR3 protein. The profile covers 800,000 or so distinct CDR3 sequences, with roughly 20% appearing a single time and roughly 10% taken by the ten largest. Source: PBMCs from blood, taken more than 4 days after vaccination. The receptors derive from a man aged 45-65 years who received an inactivated influenza vaccine.

This clonotype was seen only a few times. The J gene is TRBJ2-4, the V gene TRBV12-3 or TRBV12-4; D could derive from TRBD1 or TRBD2 (5 bases each). V was cut by 2 bases and J by 8 bases, with 13 bases left in between. This CDR3 region has 14 residues. The CDR3 DNA follows: TGTGCCAGCAGTTTACGGGAAAGGGGAGACATTCAGTACTTC. Its translation: CASSLRERGDIQYF.

This rearrangement joins TRBV30 to TRBJ1-1; D perhaps matches TRBD1 (5 bases). Germline loops: CDR1 GTSNPN, CDR2 SVGIG (reference sequence). The germline V and J ends were trimmed by 1 base and 2 bases, with 8 bases remaining between them. This CDR3 comprises 13 residues. The CDR3 DNA follows: TGTGCCTGGAGTGGGACAATTAACACTGAAGCTTTCTTT. This translates into CAWSGTINTEAFF.

The chain couples TRBV3-1 to TRBJ2-1; D call uncertain. Germline lookup yields CDR1 LGHDT and CDR2 YNNKEL (reference sequence). The CDR3 sequence is 13 residues long. The V gene lost 1 base and the J gene lost 8 bases, with 9 bases spanning the gap. This chain's CDR3 is CASSQASYYEQFF. DNA for the CDR3: TGTGCCAGCAGCCAAGCTAGTTACTATGAGCAGTTCTTC.

This chain joins TRBV28 and TRBJ2-2; 12 bases match TRBD2. CDR1 is MDHEN, CDR2 SYDVKM, per germline. This CDR3 spans 16 amino acids. Trimming cost V 7 bases and J 3 bases; bases outside gene matches: 6. In DNA, the CDR3 is TGTGCCAGCACTCACTGGACTAGCGGGGACACCGGGGAGCTGTTTTTT. This codes for CASTHWTSGDTGELFF.

The V gene is TRBV20-1, the J gene TRBJ2-1, with 7 bases that match TRBD2. The CDR3 length is 16 residues. V trimming: 1 base; J trimming: 3 bases; junction bases outside the gene matches: 9. Germline CDR1 and CDR2: DFQATT and SNEGSKA (reference sequence). The CDR3 region has the DNA TGCAGTGCTAGAGGGAGCGGGAAGGAGGGCTACAATGAGCAGTTCTTC. Encoded protein: CSARGSGKEGYNEQFF.

The chain links TRBV19 to TRBJ1-1; no reliable D call. The CDR3 extends over 14 amino acids. Germline CDR1 is LNHDA and CDR2 is SQIVND (reference sequence). Trimming pared 4 bases from V and 4 bases from J, leaving 13 bases between. CDR3 DNA: TGTGCCAGTAGTAGAAACTTGGTTGGCACTGAAGCTTTCTTT. Its translation: CASSRNLVGTEAFF.

This clonotype came up a few times. The chain is built from TRBV10-3 and TRBJ2-5; D is uncertain. This CDR3 has 13 residues. V was clipped by 2 bases and J by 5 bases, with 9 bases between them. CDR1 is ENHRY, CDR2 SYGVKD, per germline. The CDR3, as DNA: TGTGCCATCAGTGAGACGGAAAGGGAGACCCAGTACTTC. It is translated as CAISETERETQYF.

The rearrangement joins TRBV7-9 to TRBJ2-3; 7 nucleotides match TRBD2. The CDR3 length is 15 residues. Germline CDR1 is SEHNR and CDR2 is FQNEAQ (reference sequence). V gave up 6 bases and J gave up 6 bases; unmatched junction bases: 12. CDR3 bases: TGTGCCAGCAGACCCTGGGCGGGAGAAGGGGATACGCAGTATTTT. It encodes CASRPWAGEGDTQYF.

This clonotype was detected a few times. The chain joins TRBV20-1 to TRBJ2-3; 8 positions match TRBD2. The CDR3 totals 15 residues. V lost 3 bases to trimming and J lost 6 bases; unmatched junction nucleotides: 11. Germline CDR1 reads DFQATT; CDR2 reads SNEGSKA (reference sequence). The CDR3 DNA reads as TGCAGTGCTAGGTTGATCGGGAGGGTGGGTGATACGCAGTATTTT. It yields the protein CSARLIGRVGDTQYF.

V is TRBV20-1 and J is TRBJ1-1; TRBD1 matches at 8 bases. V trimming: 3 bases; J trimming: 6 bases; junction bases outside the gene matches: 3. The CDR3 totals 12 residues. Germline V gene data show CDR1 as DFQATT and CDR2 as SNEGSKA (reference sequence). CDR3 in amino acids: CSASPTGAEAFF. In DNA, the CDR3 is TGCAGTGCTAGCCCGACAGGGGCTGAAGCTTTCTTT.

This chain connects TRBV5-1 to TRBJ2-7, with D uncertain. Germline CDR1 is SGHRS and CDR2 is YFSETQ. Trimming removed 0 bases from V and 7 bases from J, with 14 bases in between. CDR3 length: 14 amino acids. CDR3 nucleotide sequence: TGCGCCAGCAGCTTGGACGAGACTTTCGTGGAGCAGTACTTC. This encodes CASSLDETFVEQYF.

In this sample, this clonotype turned up a few times. The chain uses TRBV12-3 or TRBV12-4 and TRBJ2-4; 9 bases fit TRBD2. Losses at the gene ends were 7 bases for V and 4 bases for J; bases not matched to a gene: 14. This CDR3 has 17 amino acids. The CDR3 sequence is CASKQRRAAGGKNIQYF. The CDR3 DNA is TGTGCCAGCAAACAAAGACGGGCTGCGGGGGGGAAAAACATTCAGTACTTC.

This clonotype was seen only a few times. The chain uses TRBV6-1 and TRBJ2-7; the match to TRBD1 covers 9 bases. The CDR3 has 15 amino acids. The J segment lost 0 bases and the V segment lost 3 bases, leaving 3 bases of the junction unmatched. Germline values: CDR1 MNHNS, CDR2 SASEGT. In DNA form, the CDR3 reads TGTGCCAGCAGTGAGGAGGACAGGGGCTCCTACGAGCAGTACTTC. Translating gives CASSEEDRGSYEQYF.

The genes are TRBV18 and TRBJ2-7; TRBD1 matches 12 bases. The germline CDR1 and CDR2 sequences are KGHSH and LQKENI. V shed 3 bases and J 1 base; nucleotides not matched to a gene: 4. This CDR3 has 16 amino acids. CDR3 sequence: CASSPLGQGASYEQYF. The CDR3 DNA is TGTGCCAGCTCACCGCTGGGACAGGGGGCTTCCTACGAGCAGTACTTC.

The J gene is TRBJ1-4, the V gene TRBV7-8; 8 bases match TRBD1. This CDR3 contains 15 residues. Trimming took 5 bases from V and 4 from J; bases not matched to a gene: 6. Germline V gene lookup returns CDR1 SGHVS and CDR2 FQNEAQ. Here the CDR3 reads CASSGRQGINEKLFF. The DNA of the CDR3 is TGTGCCAGCAGCGGGAGACAGGGGATTAATGAAAAACTGTTTTTT. Variable domain in full (rest from reference TRBV7-8 and TRBJ1-4): GAGVSQSPRYKVAKRGQDVALRCDPISGHVSLFWYQQALGQGPEFLTYFQNEAQLDKSGLPSDRFFAERPEGSVSTLKIQRTQQEDSAVYLCASSGRQGINEKLFFGSGTQLSVL.

This clonotype was recorded at least ten times. The rearrangement joins TRBV4-2 to TRBJ1-5; unclear D gene. The CDR3 consists of 16 residues. In germline, CDR1 is LGHNA, CDR2 YNFKEQ. V dropped 0 bases and J dropped 5 bases, with 14 bases sitting between them. The CDR3 DNA sequence: TGTGCCAGCAGCCAAGAGTTTGACCTACGATATCAGCCCCAGCATTTT. Translating gives CASSQEFDLRYQPQHF.

In this sample, this clonotype turned up a few times. The rearrangement joins TRBV20-1 to TRBJ2-5; a possible D gene is TRBD1 (6 bases). The germline V gene encodes CDR1 DFQATT and CDR2 SNEGSKA (reference sequence). V lost 2 bases, J lost 4 bases, and 11 bases lay in between. The CDR3 consists of 13 residues. The CDR3, as DNA: TGCAGTGCTAGACAACAGGGAAGAGAGACCCAGTACTTC. Protein sequence: CSARQQGRETQYF.

The rearrangement joins TRBV7-9 to TRBJ2-1; TRBD2 is a possible D gene (6 bases). Germline V gives CDR1 SEHNR, CDR2 FQNEAQ (reference sequence). V was trimmed by 2 bases and J by 7 bases, leaving 18 bases between them. This CDR3 comprises 16 residues. Written as DNA, the CDR3 is TGTGCCAGCAGCTTACTCGGGGGAGGTAGAACGAATGAGCAGTTCTTC. Its protein is CASSLLGGGRTNEQFF.

Comments on this clonotype: This may arise from a read error, as a much more abundant clone is one base away. V gene TRBV7-9 combines with J gene TRBJ1-1; D not certain. The CDR3 is made up of 14 amino acids. Germline V gene sequence: CDR1 SEHNR, CDR2 FQNEAQ (reference sequence). Deletions cut 2 bases from V and 4 bases from J, with 11 bases between. CDR3 nucleotide sequence: TGTGCCAGCAGCTTAAGTCATGGAGGCACTGAAGCTTTCTTT. The encoded protein is CASSLSHGGTEAFF.

The CDR3 reads CASSLNGGTDTQYF. DNA for the CDR3: TGCGCCAGCAGCTTGAATGGGGGAACAGATACGCAGTATTTT. V and J are TRBV5-1 and TRBJ2-3, with D perhaps TRBD1 or TRBD2 (5 bases each). The CDR3 runs 14 residues. Deletions cut 1 base from V and 3 bases from J, with 9 bases between. Germline CDR1 reads SGHRS; CDR2 reads YFSETQ.

The sample holds a few counts of this clonotype. The chain has TRBV4-3 and TRBJ2-7, with D possibly matching TRBD1 (5 bases). V was pared by 0 bases and J by 3 bases, with 12 bases between. The CDR3 spans 15 residues. Germline-derived CDR1 and CDR2 are LGHNA and YSLEER. CDR3 DNA: TGCGCCAGCAGCCAAGATTATGACAGCCACTACGAGCAGTACTTC. It encodes CASSQDYDSHYEQYF.

The genes are TRBV3-1 and TRBJ2-1; possibly TRBD1 for D (6 bases). The V end was cut by 4 bases, the J end by 9 bases, with 13 bases between. The CDR3 consists of 13 residues. Germline V gene lookup returns CDR1 LGHDT and CDR2 YNNKEL (reference sequence). CDR3 sequence: CASSPYRVGEQFF. In nucleotides, the CDR3 is TGTGCCAGCAGCCCCTACAGGGTAGGTGAGCAGTTCTTC.

At least ten counts were recorded for this clonotype. The chain carries TRBV12-3 or TRBV12-4 and TRBJ2-2, with D uncertain. The germline V and J ends were trimmed by 6 bases and 5 bases, with 7 bases remaining between them. The CDR3 loop spans 12 amino acids. CDR3 DNA sequence: TGTGCCAGCAGCAGATTAACCGGGGAGCTGTTTTTT. Its translation is CASSRLTGELFF.

CDR3 bases: TGTGCCAGCAGCATCATCAGGCGGGACAATGAGCAGTTCTTC. Amino acid sequence: CASSIIRRDNEQFF. The gene calls are TRBV28 and TRBJ2-1; a weak D match, TRBD2 (5 bases). The germline V and J ends were trimmed by 6 bases and 5 bases, with 14 bases remaining between them. The CDR3 has 14 residues. From germline, CDR1 is MDHEN and CDR2 SYDVKM.

This clonotype occurred a few times. The V and J genes are TRBV7-2 and TRBJ2-7; tentatively, D is TRBD2 (5 bases). CDR3 size: 15 residues. Per the germline V gene, CDR1 is SGHTA and CDR2 is FQGNSA. V was shortened by 2 bases and J by 2 bases, with 13 bases between the two germline ends. Here the CDR3 reads CASSLFSIGAYEQYF. CDR3 nucleotide sequence: TGTGCCAGCAGCTTATTTTCGATCGGGGCCTACGAGCAGTACTTC.

This clonotype was recorded a few times. The chain couples TRBV6-5 to TRBJ2-1; 7 bases map to TRBD1. CDR3 length: 17 residues. V trimming: 0 bases; J trimming: 2 bases; junction bases outside the gene matches: 7. CDR1 and CDR2 from the germline V gene are MNHEY and SVGAGI. CDR3 sequence reads: CASSYSPDRVPYNEQFF. CDR3 sequence (DNA): TGTGCCAGCAGTTACTCTCCAGACAGGGTGCCCTACAATGAGCAGTTCTTC.